This T cell receptor (beta chain) comes out of a study of T cell responses to AZD1222 COVID-19 vaccine. Overall study context: Pooling of second doses given at about 4 or about 12 weeks was done. Study-level points and caveats: Just a handful of AZD1222 recipients were seropositive at baseline. Increased Spike-specific TCR breadth and depth were observed after two AZD1222 doses. With dominance at 160-218 and 743-854, vaccine-associated CD4 TCRs spanned spike.

Comments on this clone: Its specificity is unknown.

This CDR3 is 13 amino acids long. V shed 0 bases and J shed 3 bases, with 6 bases lying between them. Germline assignment: CDR1 SGHRS and CDR2 YFSETQ. Generated by immunoSEQ multiplex PCR, the TCRdb table keeps only in-frame clones and is missing some. The table has some 130,000 clones, over 75% seen once. The TCR sequence derives from an adult in good health. V and J are TRBV5-1 and TRBJ2-5; no definite D call. The input for sequencing was peripheral blood, taken on day 0 of AZD1222 vaccination. In DNA form, the CDR3 reads TGCGCCAGCAGCTTGGCCAGCAAAGAGACCCAGTACTTC. This sequence encodes CASSLASKETQYF.